This TCR beta chain originates from a study of blood T cell repertoires in COVID-19. The table lists this clone with a few counts. Trimming pared 4 bases from V and 4 bases from J, leaving 13 bases between. CDR3 size: 15 residues. The germline V gene has CDR1 MNHEY and CDR2 SVGAGI. Repertoires were generated with immunoSEQ multiplex PCR, while TCRdb's copy carries only in-frame clones and drops some. This table holds about 120,000 clones, 87% found once. This sequence originates from a woman in her forties or fifties with acute or convalescent COVID-19. This chain links TRBV6-5 with TRBJ1-4, with D perhaps matching TRBD1 (6 bases). Sequenced material: peripheral blood. CDR3 in amino acids: CASSSNGQSNEKLFF. The CDR3 coding sequence is TGTGCCAGCAGTTCCAACGGACAGAGTAATGAAAAACTGTTTTTT.